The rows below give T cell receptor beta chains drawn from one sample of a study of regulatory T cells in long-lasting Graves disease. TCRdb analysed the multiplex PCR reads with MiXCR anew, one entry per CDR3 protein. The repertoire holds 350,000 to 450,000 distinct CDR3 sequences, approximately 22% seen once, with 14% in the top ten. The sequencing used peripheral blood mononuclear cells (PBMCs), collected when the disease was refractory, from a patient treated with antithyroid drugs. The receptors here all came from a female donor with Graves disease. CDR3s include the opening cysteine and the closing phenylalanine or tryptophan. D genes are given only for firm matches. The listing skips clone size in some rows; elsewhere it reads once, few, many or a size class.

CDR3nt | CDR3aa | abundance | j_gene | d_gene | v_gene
TGTGCCAGCAGTGAGCCCCACCCAAATCAGCCCCAGCATTTT | CASSEPHPNQPQHF | many | TRBJ1-5 | - | TRBV6-1
TGTGCCAGCAGCCCCTTGGTTCCGACAGGGGCCTTCTATGGCTACACCTTC | CASSPLVPTGAFYGYTF | - | TRBJ1-2 | TRBD1 | TRBV14
TGTGCCAGCAGTGTCAGCGAGGGGTACACTGAAGCTTTCTTT | CASSVSEGYTEAFF | many | TRBJ1-1 | - | TRBV6-1
TGTGCCAGCAGCTTTGAGGGGATGGGTGAAAAACTGTTTTTT | CASSFEGMGEKLFF | few | TRBJ1-4 | - | TRBV5-4
TGCAGCCCCTCTCTAGGGGTGACGGAGACCCAGTACTTC | CSPSLGVTETQYF | few | TRBJ2-5 | - | TRBV29-1
TGCGCCAGCAGCTTGGCCGTGGAGTCTAATTCACCCCTCCACTTT | CASSLAVESNSPLHF | many | TRBJ1-6 | - | TRBV5-1
TGTGCCAGCAGCCACTCTGGGGGCCCTCGTTACTACTTC | CASSHSGGPRYYF | many | TRBJ2-7 | - | TRBV7-2
TGTGCCTCACAACGACAGGTTCCTGCTGAAGCTTTCTTT | CASQRQVPAEAFF | many | TRBJ1-1 | - | TRBV2
TGTGCCAGCCAAGCACAGGGGAGGGCTGAAGCTTTCTTT | CASQAQGRAEAFF | few | TRBJ1-1 | TRBD1 | TRBV25-1
TGTGCCAGCAGTTTAAAGGGGGCGCCCAACGAGCAGTACTTC | CASSLKGAPNEQYF | many | TRBJ2-7 | TRBD1 | TRBV28
TGCAGTGCAAAGGACAGGGGGCTGAAAGAGCAGTACTTC | CSAKDRGLKEQYF | - | TRBJ2-7 | TRBD1 | TRBV20-1
TGTGCCAGTAGCCTCCCGGGACTAATGGCCGGGGAGCTGTTTTTT | CASSLPGLMAGELFF | - | TRBJ2-2 | TRBD2 | TRBV19
TGTGCCAGCACACGGGCCACCGGGGAGCTGTTTTTT | CASTRATGELFF | few | TRBJ2-2 | - | TRBV6-1
TGTGCCAGCAGCCATGACAGGGGATTCGGGGAGCTGTTTTTT | CASSHDRGFGELFF | - | TRBJ2-2 | TRBD1 | TRBV5-8
TGTGCTAGTGGTTTGACAAGAACTAGCGGGAGACCGTACTTC | CASGLTRTSGRPYF | - | TRBJ2-1 | TRBD2 | TRBV12-5
TGTGCCAGCAGTGGCGGAAGAAACATTCAGTACTTC | CASSGGRNIQYF | many | TRBJ2-4 | - | TRBV28
TGTGCCAGCAGTTTAGGGGGGGGGGGCGCTTTCCATCAGCCCCAGCATTTT | CASSLGGGGAFHQPQHF | few | TRBJ1-5 | - | TRBV28
TGTGCCTGGAGTGCGGGGCAGAATCAGCCCCAGCATTTT | CAWSAGQNQPQHF | few | TRBJ1-5 | - | TRBV30
TGTGCCAGCAGTCCCCGGGACAGGTTTACAGATACGCAGTATTTT | CASSPRDRFTDTQYF | - | TRBJ2-3 | TRBD1 | TRBV28
TGTGCCAGCAGAATCACCGGCGGGGGCAATCAGCCCCAGCATTTT | CASRITGGGNQPQHF | - | TRBJ1-5 | - | TRBV12-3/TRBV12-4
TGTGCCAGCAGCTTAAGACTCCAGGGGGCTGGGACTGAAGCTTTCTTT | CASSLRLQGAGTEAFF | many | TRBJ1-1 | TRBD1 | TRBV11-2
TGTGCCAGCAGTGAGGGAGGGGCTGGGCAGCCCCAGCATTTT | CASSEGGAGQPQHF | many | TRBJ1-5 | - | TRBV2